The entry below describes one T cell receptor (beta chain). Its antigen is not known. The assay was immunoSEQ multiplex PCR, and TCRdb's table has in-frame clones only and misses some. The sample has about 78,000 clones, 90% seen once. This record comes from a study of graft-versus-host responses after intestinal transplantation. Study overall: Recipients across the board were started on anti-thymocyte globulin induction, then kept on tacrolimus and steroids for around three years.

CDR1 is LNHNV and CDR2 is YYDKDF in the germline V gene (reference sequence). CDR3 length equals 14 residues. V gave up 1 base and J gave up 13 bases, with 16 bases separating them. Specimen: unstimulated CD8+ T cells sorted from spleen or lymph node cells, collected before transplant. The chain employs TRBV15 and TRBJ1-4; D uncertain. The TCR was taken from a human donor who was the organ donor for an intestinal transplant. The CDR3 nucleotides read TGTGCCACCAGCAGAGGTCAGACGGGGTTGGCACTGTTTTTT. Translation gives CATSRGQTGLALFF.